The sequence of this T cell receptor beta chain was determined in a study of CD8+ T cells in alopecia areata. Germline CDR1 and CDR2: SGHAT and FQDESV (reference sequence). V was clipped by 5 bases and J by 6 bases, with 15 bases between them. The CDR3 has 14 residues. Stated treatment: oral pan-JAK inhibitor, 5-10 mg twice daily. TCR sequencing used cDNA made by reverse transcription of extracted RNA. TCRdb keeps only in-frame clones here, not all; method: immunoSEQ multiplex PCR. The data hold more than 200,000 clones, with 55% to 70% observed a single time. The clonotype originates from a human donor with alopecia areata. Specimen: CD4+ T cells sorted from blood, collected at week 4, from a patient treated with tofacitinib. The gene calls are TRBV11-1 and TRBJ2-3; tentatively, D is TRBD1 (5 bases). For the CDR3, the DNA is TGTGCCAGCAGCATTAATAGTCCAGGGGATACGCAGTATTTT. It encodes CASSINSPGDTQYF.